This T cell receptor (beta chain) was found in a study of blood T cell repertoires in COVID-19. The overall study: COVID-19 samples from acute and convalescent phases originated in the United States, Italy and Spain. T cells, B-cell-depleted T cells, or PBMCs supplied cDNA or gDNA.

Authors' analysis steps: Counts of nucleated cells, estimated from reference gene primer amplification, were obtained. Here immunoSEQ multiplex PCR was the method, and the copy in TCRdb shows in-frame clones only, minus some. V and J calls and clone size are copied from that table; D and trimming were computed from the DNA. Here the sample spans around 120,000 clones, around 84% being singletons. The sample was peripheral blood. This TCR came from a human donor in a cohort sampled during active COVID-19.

CDR3 DNA: TGCGCCAGCAACCCTCCGGGACAGGGCTACGAGCAGTACTTC. Translating it yields CASNPPGQGYEQYF. J is TRBJ2-7 and V is TRBV5-1; 9 bases align to TRBD1. Trimming took 6 bases from V and 3 from J; bases not matched to a gene: 7. The CDR3 is 14 residues long. The V gene's germline CDR1 is SGHRS and CDR2 YFSETQ. The full variable domain, rest sourced from reference TRBV5-1 and TRBJ2-7, is KAGVTQTPRYLIKTRGQQVTLSCSPISGHRSVSWYQQTPGQGLQFLFEYFSETQRNKGNFPGRFSGRQFSNSRSEMNVSTLELGDSALYLCASNPPGQGYEQYFGPGTRLTVT.